The 8 T cell receptor beta chains given below trace back to one sample, sequenced in a study of chemoradiotherapy in HPV16-positive cancers. Repertoires were generated with immunoSEQ multiplex PCR, while TCRdb's copy carries only in-frame clones and drops some. Found here are 320 or so clones, roughly 89% of them singletons; the top ten hold roughly 6.1%. The material was tumor tissue, obtained from a patient who underwent chemoradiotherapy. The receptors here all came from a human donor with HPV-associated anogenital cancer.

This rearrangement joins TRBV27 to TRBJ2-5; D tentatively reads TRBD1 or TRBD2 (5 bases each). Germline CDR1 and CDR2: MNHEY and SMNVEV (reference sequence). The CDR3 consists of 14 residues. Trimming took off 4 bases at V and 1 base at J, with 10 bases between the two ends. CDR3 sequence: CASSSPGLQETQYF. The CDR3 region has the DNA TGTGCCAGCAGTTCACCGGGGCTCCAAGAGACCCAGTACTTC.

V gene TRBV29-1 combines with J gene TRBJ2-3; the D gene is possibly TRBD2 (6 bases). Germline V gene lookup returns CDR1 SQVTM and CDR2 ANQGSEA. Between the trimmed V and J ends, which lost 4 bases and 3 bases, there was a span of 20 bases. The CDR3 is 16 amino acids. CDR3 sequence: CSVGGLGGRGTDTQYF. The DNA of the CDR3 is TGCAGCGTTGGGGGTCTAGGAGGGCGAGGGACAGATACGCAGTATTTT.

This chain links TRBV6-1 with TRBJ1-4, with D maybe TRBD1 (5 bases). CDR1 and CDR2 from the germline V gene are MNHNS and SASEGT. This CDR3 region has 18 residues. With 2 bases removed from V and 0 bases from J, the gap between germline ends came to 16 bases. The CDR3 loop reads CASSERSGGYATNEKLFF. CDR3 coding DNA: TGTGCCAGCAGTGAACGGTCGGGGGGGTATGCAACTAATGAAAAACTGTTTTTT.

The rearrangement joins TRBV11-2 to TRBJ1-6, with unresolved D. V was clipped by 0 bases and J by 11 bases, with 5 bases between them. Germline CDR1 is SGHAT and CDR2 is FQNNGV. This CDR3 comprises 12 residues. Here the CDR3 reads CASSLEWPPLHF. DNA for the CDR3: TGTGCCAGCAGCTTAGAATGGCCACCCCTCCACTTT.

The V gene is TRBV18, the J gene TRBJ2-5; a weak D match, TRBD2 (6 bases). Trimming left V 3 bases short and J 3 bases short, with 14 bases between. The germline gives CDR1 KGHSH, CDR2 LQKENI. This CDR3 region has 15 residues. CDR3 bases: TGTGCCAGCTCACCGCCCATGGGCGGGGAAGAGACCCAGTACTTC. This sequence encodes CASSPPMGGEETQYF.

This chain's CDR3 is CASSLRGLYTEAFF. CDR3 bases: TGTGCCAGCAGCCTCAGGGGGCTCTACACTGAAGCTTTCTTT. V gene TRBV2 combines with J gene TRBJ1-1, with 8 bases identical to TRBD1. CDR1 SNHLY and CDR2 FYNNEI come from the germline V gene. The CDR3 contains 14 residues. The junction had 6 bases not matched to a gene; V was cut back by 6 bases and J by 3 bases.

This clone was seen only a few times. This chain uses TRBV27 with TRBJ1-2, with D tentatively TRBD1 (6 bases). Germline-derived CDR1 and CDR2 are MNHEY and SMNVEV (reference sequence). The V end lost 7 bases, the J end lost 1 base, and 10 bases lay between the germline ends. This CDR3 comprises 13 residues. Here the CDR3 reads CASMGRGNYGYTF. CDR3 nucleotide sequence: TGTGCCAGCATGGGCAGGGGTAACTATGGCTACACCTTC.

V is TRBV7-8 and J is TRBJ1-1; D unclear. The CDR3 is 14 residues long. The V end lost 1 base, the J end lost 3 bases, and 9 bases lay between the germline ends. Looked up from germline, CDR1 is SGHVS and CDR2 is FQNEAQ. CDR3 nucleotides: TGTGCCAGCAGCTTAGGATTTTTTGACACTGAAGCTTTCTTT. It codes for CASSLGFFDTEAFF. The whole variable domain, remainder taken from reference TRBV7-8 and TRBJ1-1, is GAGVSQSPRYKVAKRGQDVALRCDPISGHVSLFWYQQALGQGPEFLTYFQNEAQLDKSGLPSDRFFAERPEGSVSTLKIQRTQQEDSAVYLCASSLGFFDTEAFFGQGTRLTVV.